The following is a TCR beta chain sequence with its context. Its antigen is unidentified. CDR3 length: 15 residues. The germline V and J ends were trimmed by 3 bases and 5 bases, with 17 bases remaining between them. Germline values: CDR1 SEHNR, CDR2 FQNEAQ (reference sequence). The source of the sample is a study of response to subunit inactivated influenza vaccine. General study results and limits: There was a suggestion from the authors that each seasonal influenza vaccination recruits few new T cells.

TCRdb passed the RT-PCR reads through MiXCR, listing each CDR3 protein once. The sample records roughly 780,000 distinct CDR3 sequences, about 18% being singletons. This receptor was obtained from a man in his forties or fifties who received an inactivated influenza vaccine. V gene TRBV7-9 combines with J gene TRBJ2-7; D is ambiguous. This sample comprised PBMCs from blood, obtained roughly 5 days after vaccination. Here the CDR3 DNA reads TGTGCCAGCAGCTTGGATCCCCGGGCGGTTCACGAGCAGTACTTC. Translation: CASSLDPRAVHEQYF.